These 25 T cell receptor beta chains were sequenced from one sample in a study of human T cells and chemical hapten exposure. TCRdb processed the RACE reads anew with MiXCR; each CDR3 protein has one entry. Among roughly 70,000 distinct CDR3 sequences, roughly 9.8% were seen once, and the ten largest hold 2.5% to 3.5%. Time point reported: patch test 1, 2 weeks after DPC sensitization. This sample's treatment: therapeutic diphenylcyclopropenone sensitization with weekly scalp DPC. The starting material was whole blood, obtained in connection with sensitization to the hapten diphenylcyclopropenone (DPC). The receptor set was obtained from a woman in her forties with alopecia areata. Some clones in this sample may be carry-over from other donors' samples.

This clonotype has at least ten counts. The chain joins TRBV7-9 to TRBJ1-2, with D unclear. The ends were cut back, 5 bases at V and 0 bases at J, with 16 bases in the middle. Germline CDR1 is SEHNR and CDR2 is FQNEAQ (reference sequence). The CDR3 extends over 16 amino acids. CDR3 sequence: CASSNSRGGANYGYTF. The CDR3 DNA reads TGTGCCAGCAGCAACTCCCGAGGAGGCGCTAACTATGGCTACACCTTC. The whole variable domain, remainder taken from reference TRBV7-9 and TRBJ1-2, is DTGVSQNPRHKITKRGQNVTFRCDPISEHNRLYWYRQTLGQGPEFLTYFQNEAQLEKSRLLSDRFSAERPKGSFSTLEIQRTEQGDSAMYLCASSNSRGGANYGYTFGSGTRLTVV.

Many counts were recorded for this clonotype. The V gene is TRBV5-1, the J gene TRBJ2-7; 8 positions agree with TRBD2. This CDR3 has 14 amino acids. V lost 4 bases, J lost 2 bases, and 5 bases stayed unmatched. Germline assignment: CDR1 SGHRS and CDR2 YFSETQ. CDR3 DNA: TGCGCCAGCAGCCGCACTAGCGGAGCCTACGAGCAGTACTTC. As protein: CASSRTSGAYEQYF.

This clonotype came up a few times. CDR3 loop: CASSQGVFTSTDTQYF. DNA of the CDR3: TGTGCCAGCAGCCAAGGGGTGTTTACTAGCACAGATACGCAGTATTTT. The chain has TRBV4-2 and TRBJ2-3; no definite D call. This CDR3 is built from 16 residues. V lost 1 base and J 0 bases, leaving 11 bases between the germline ends. Germline CDR1 LGHNA, CDR2 YNFKEQ.

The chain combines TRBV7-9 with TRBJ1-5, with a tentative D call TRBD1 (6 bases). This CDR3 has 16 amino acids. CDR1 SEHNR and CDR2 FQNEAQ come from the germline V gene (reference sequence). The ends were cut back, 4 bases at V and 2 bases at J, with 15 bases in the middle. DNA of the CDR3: TGTGCCAGCAGCTCCGGGACACGAGGTGGCAATCAGCCCCAGCATTTT. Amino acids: CASSSGTRGGNQPQHF.

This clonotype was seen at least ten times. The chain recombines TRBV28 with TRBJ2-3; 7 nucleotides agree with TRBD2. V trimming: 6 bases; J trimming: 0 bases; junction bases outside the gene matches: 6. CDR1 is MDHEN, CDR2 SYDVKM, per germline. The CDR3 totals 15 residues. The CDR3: CASRPAGLSTDTQYF. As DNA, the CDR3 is TGTGCCAGCAGGCCAGCGGGGCTGAGCACAGATACGCAGTATTTT.

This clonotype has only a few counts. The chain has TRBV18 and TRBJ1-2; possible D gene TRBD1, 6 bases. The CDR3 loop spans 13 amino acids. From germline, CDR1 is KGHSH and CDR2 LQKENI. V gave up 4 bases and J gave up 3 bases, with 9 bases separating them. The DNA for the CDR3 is TGTGCCAGCTCACGGGGGCAGGACTATGGCTACACCTTC. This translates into CASSRGQDYGYTF.

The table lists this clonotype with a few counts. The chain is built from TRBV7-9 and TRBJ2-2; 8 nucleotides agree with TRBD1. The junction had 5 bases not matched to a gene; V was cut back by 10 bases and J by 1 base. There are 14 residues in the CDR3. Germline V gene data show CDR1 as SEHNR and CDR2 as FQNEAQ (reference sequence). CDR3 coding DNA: TGTGCCAAAGGCGGGACAGGGAACACCGGGGAGCTGTTTTTT. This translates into CAKGGTGNTGELFF.

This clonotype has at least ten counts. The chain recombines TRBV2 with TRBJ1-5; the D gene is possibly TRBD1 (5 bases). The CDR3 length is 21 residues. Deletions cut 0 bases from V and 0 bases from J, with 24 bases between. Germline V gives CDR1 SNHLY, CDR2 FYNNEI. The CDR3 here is CASSEAGSGGKSLTSNQPQHF. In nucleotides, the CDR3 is TGTGCCAGCAGTGAAGCGGGGTCTGGGGGAAAATCCTTAACTAGCAATCAGCCCCAGCATTTT. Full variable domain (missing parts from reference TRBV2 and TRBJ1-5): EPEVTQTPSHQVTQMGQEVILRCVPISNHLYFYWYRQILGQKVEFLVSFYNNEISEKSEIFDDQFSVERPDGSNFTLKIRSTKLEDSAMYFCASSEAGSGGKSLTSNQPQHFGDGTRLSIL.

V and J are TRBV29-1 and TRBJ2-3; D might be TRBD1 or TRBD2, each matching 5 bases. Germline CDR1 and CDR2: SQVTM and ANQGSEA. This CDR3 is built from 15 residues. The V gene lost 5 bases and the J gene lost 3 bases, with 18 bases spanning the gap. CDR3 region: CSVLTALAFTDTQYF. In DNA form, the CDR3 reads TGCAGCGTTTTGACAGCCTTAGCGTTTACAGATACGCAGTATTTT.

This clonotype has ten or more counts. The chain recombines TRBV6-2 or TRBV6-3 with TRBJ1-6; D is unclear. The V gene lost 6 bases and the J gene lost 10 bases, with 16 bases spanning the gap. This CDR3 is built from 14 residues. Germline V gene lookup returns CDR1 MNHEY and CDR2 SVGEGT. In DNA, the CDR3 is TGTGCCAGCAGCCGGGATTCCAGAAGGTCACCCCTCCACTTT. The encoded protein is CASSRDSRRSPLHF.

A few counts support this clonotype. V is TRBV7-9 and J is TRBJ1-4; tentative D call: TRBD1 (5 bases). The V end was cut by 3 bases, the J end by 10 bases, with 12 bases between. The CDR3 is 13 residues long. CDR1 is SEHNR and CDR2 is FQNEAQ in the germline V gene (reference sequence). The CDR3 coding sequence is TGTGCCAGCAGCTTGGACACGGAAAGAAAACTGTTTTTT. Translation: CASSLDTERKLFF.

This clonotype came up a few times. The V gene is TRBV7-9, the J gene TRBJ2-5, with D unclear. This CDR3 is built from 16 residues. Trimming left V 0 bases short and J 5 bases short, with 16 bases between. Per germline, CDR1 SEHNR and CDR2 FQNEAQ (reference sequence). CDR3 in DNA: TGTGCCAGCAGCTTAGCGCGGTCGGTTGGCTTTGAGACCCAGTACTTC. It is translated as CASSLARSVGFETQYF.

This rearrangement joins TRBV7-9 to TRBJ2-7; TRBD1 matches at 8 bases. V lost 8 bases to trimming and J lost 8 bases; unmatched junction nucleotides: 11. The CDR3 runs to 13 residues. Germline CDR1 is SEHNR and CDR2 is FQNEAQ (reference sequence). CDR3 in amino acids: CASLLGQAGKQYF. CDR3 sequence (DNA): TGTGCCAGCTTACTGGGACAGGCCGGGAAGCAGTACTTC.

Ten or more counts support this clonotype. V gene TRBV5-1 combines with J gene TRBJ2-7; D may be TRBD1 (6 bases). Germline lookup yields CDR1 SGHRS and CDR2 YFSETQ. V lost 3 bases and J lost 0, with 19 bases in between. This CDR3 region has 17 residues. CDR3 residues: CASSSDSYLNSSYEQYF. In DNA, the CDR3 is TGCGCCAGCAGCTCGGACAGCTACCTAAACAGCTCCTACGAGCAGTACTTC.

The CDR3 DNA sequence: TGTGCCAGCTGCGCTCCCCACCTTAGGAACATTCAGTACTTC. This codes for CASCAPHLRNIQYF. The rearrangement uses TRBV7-2 and TRBJ2-4; D remains unclear. The ends were cut back, 8 bases at V and 7 bases at J, with 18 bases in the middle. Germline-derived CDR1 and CDR2 are SGHTA and FQGNSA. The CDR3 is 14 amino acids.

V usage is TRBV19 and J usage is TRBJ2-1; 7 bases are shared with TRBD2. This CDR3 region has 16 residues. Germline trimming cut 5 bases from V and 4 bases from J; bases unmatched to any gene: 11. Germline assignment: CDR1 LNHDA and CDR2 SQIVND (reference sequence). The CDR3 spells CASSAASGGSYNEQFF. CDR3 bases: TGTGCCAGTAGTGCGGCTAGCGGAGGGTCATACAATGAGCAGTTCTTC.

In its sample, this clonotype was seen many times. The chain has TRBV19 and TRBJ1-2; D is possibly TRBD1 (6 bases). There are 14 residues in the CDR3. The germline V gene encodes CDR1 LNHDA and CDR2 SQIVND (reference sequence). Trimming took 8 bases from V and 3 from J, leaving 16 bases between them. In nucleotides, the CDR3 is TGTGCCAGTGAGGACAGTCGTAACGACTATGGCTACACCTTC. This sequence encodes CASEDSRNDYGYTF. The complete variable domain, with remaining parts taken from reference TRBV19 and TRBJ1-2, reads DGGITQSPKYLFRKEGQNVTLSCEQNLNHDAMYWYRQDPGQGLRLIYYSQIVNDFQKGDIAEGYSVSREKKESFPLTVTSAQKNPTAFYLCASEDSRNDYGYTFGSGTRLTVV.

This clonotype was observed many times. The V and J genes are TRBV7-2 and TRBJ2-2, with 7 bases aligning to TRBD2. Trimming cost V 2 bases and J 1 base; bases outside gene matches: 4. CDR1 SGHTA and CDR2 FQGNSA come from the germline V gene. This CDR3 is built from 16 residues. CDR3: CASSLRERGNTGELFF. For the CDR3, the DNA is TGTGCCAGCAGCTTAAGGGAGCGGGGGAACACCGGGGAGCTGTTTTTT.

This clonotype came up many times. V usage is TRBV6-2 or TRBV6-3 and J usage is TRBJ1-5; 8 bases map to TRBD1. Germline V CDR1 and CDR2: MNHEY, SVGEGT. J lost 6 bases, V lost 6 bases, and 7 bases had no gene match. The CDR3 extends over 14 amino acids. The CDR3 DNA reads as TGTGCCAGCAGGGTTTCAGGGGGCGGTCAGCCCCAGCATTTT. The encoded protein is CASRVSGGGQPQHF.

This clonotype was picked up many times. CDR3 in DNA: TGTGCCACCTCCCCGGCAGGGGGCGTAGAGACCCAGTACTTC. It is translated as CATSPAGGVETQYF. The chain combines TRBV24-1 with TRBJ2-5; the match to TRBD1 covers 8 bases. The germline V gene has CDR1 KGHDR and CDR2 SFDVKD. The CDR3 consists of 14 residues. J gave up 4 bases and V 9 bases, and 9 bases lay outside the gene matches.

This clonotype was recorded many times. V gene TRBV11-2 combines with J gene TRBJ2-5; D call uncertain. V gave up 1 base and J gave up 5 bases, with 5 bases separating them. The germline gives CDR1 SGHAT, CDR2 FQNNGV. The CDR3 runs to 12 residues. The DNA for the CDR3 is TGTGCCAGCAGCTTAGTTTTGGAGACCCAGTACTTC. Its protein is CASSLVLETQYF.

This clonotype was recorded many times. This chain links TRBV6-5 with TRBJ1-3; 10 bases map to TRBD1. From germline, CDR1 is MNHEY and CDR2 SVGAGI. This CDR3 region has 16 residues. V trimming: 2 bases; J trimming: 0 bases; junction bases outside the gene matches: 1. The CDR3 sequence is CASSYGTGASGNTIYF. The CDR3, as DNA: TGTGCCAGCAGTTACGGGACAGGGGCCTCTGGAAACACCATATATTTT.

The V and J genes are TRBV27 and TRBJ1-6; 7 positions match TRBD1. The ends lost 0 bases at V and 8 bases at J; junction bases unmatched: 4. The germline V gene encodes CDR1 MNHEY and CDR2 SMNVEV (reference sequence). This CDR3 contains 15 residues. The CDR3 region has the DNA TGTGCCAGCAGTTTATCTTGGACAGGCGATTCACCCCTCCACTTT. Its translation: CASSLSWTGDSPLHF.

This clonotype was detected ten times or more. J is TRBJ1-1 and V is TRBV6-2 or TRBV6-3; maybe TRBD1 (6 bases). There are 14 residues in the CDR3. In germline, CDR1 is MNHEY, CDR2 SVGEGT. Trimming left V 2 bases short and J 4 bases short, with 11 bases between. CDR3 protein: CASSYGGLVTEAFF. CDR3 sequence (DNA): TGTGCCAGCAGTTACGGGGGGCTGGTCACTGAAGCTTTCTTT.

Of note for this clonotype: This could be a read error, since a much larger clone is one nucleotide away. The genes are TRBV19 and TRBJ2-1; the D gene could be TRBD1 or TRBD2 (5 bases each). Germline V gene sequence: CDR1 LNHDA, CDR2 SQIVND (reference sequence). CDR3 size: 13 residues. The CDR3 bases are TGTGCCAGTAATAACGGGGCCTACAATGTGCAGTTCTTC. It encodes CASNNGAYNVQFF.